Listed below are T cell receptor beta chains from one sample, sequenced in a study of neurological immune-mediated disorders. Each CDR3 protein is one row after TCRdb ran MiXCR on the 5' RACE reads. The sample includes over 11,000 distinct CDR3 sequences, around 9.3% of them seen just once. The sample was PBMCs. These receptors all stem from a middle-aged woman in good health. CDR3s include the opening cysteine and the closing phenylalanine or tryptophan. The D gene is left open where the match is weak. A row's size may be missing; if present it is once, few, many or a size class.

J: TRBJ2-2; V: TRBV12-3/TRBV12-4; D: .; size: many; CDR3: CASSRGIPINTGELFF; DNA: TGTGCCAGCAGCCGGGGAATACCTATTAACACCGGGGAGCTGTTTTTT
J: TRBJ2-1; V: TRBV7-2; D: TRBD2; size: many; CDR3: CASSVGLAGGPGSEQFF; DNA: TGTGCCAGCTCGGTCGGGCTAGCGGGAGGGCCAGGTAGTGAGCAGTTCTTC
J: TRBJ2-3; V: TRBV27; D: .; size: .; CDR3: CASSLVARTSTDTQYF; DNA: TGTGCCAGCAGTTTAGTAGCGCGTACTAGCACAGATACGCAGTATTTT
J: TRBJ2-3; V: TRBV12-3/TRBV12-4; D: TRBD2; size: .; CDR3: CASSPTMTSASSTDTQYF; DNA: TGTGCCAGCAGTCCGACCATGACTAGCGCCTCGAGCACAGATACGCAGTATTTT
J: TRBJ2-1; V: TRBV9; D: .; size: many; CDR3: CASSVRSGGLYNEQFF; DNA: TGTGCCAGCAGCGTACGTTCTGGGGGCCTCTACAATGAGCAGTTCTTC
J: TRBJ1-5; V: TRBV10-3; D: .; size: many; CDR3: CAISESQSLPQHF; DNA: TGTGCCATCAGTGAATCACAGTCCCTGCCCCAGCATTTT
J: TRBJ1-2; V: TRBV27; D: TRBD1; size: .; CDR3: CASSLAQGAMGYTF; DNA: TGTGCCAGCAGTTTAGCACAGGGGGCGATGGGCTACACCTTC
J: TRBJ2-5; V: TRBV30; D: .; size: many; CDR3: CAWSVAGHGETQYF; DNA: TGTGCCTGGAGTGTGGCGGGACACGGAGAGACCCAGTACTTC
J: TRBJ2-7; V: TRBV28; D: .; size: many; CDR3: CASGSGMAGSYEQYF; DNA: TGTGCCAGCGGCTCGGGAATGGCCGGCTCCTACGAGCAGTACTTC
J: TRBJ2-2; V: TRBV20-1; D: TRBD2; size: many; CDR3: CSAALAGGAGELFF; DNA: TGCAGTGCTGCCCTAGCGGGGGGCGCCGGGGAGCTGTTTTTT
J: TRBJ1-1; V: TRBV20-1; D: .; size: many; CDR3: CSARPQNTEAFF; DNA: TGCAGTGCTAGACCCCAGAACACTGAAGCTTTCTTT
J: TRBJ2-7; V: TRBV20-1; D: TRBD2; size: many; CDR3: CSASSGTSGRIGQYF; DNA: TGCAGTGCCAGTTCCGGGACTAGCGGGAGAATTGGGCAGTACTTC
J: TRBJ2-1; V: TRBV19; D: TRBD2; size: .; CDR3: CASSIGGVLAATYNEQFF; DNA: TGTGCCAGTAGTATCGGTGGCGTACTAGCGGCTACCTACAATGAGCAGTTCTTC
J: TRBJ1-1; V: TRBV6-5; D: .; size: many; CDR3: CASSTGTTTFTEAFF; DNA: TGTGCCAGCAGTACCGGGACGACTACATTCACTGAAGCTTTCTTT
J: TRBJ2-3; V: TRBV12-3/TRBV12-4; D: TRBD2; size: many; CDR3: CASSFLGQTGTRGYLSTDTQYF; DNA: TGTGCCAGCAGTTTTCTCGGGCAGACCGGGACTAGGGGCTATCTCAGCACAGATACGCAGTATTTT
J: TRBJ2-1; V: TRBV11-3; D: TRBD2; size: many; CDR3: CASSPTGGAQFF; DNA: TGTGCCAGCAGCCCTACGGGGGGGGCGCAGTTCTTC
J: TRBJ1-3; V: TRBV20-1; D: .; size: many; CDR3: CSASLEGSGNTIYF; DNA: TGCAGTGCTAGCCTTGAGGGTTCGGGAAACACCATATATTTT
J: TRBJ2-3; V: TRBV6-5; D: .; size: many; CDR3: CASSPQGFRGGDTQYF; DNA: TGTGCCAGCAGCCCACAGGGTTTTAGGGGTGGAGATACGCAGTATTTT
J: TRBJ1-6; V: TRBV3-1; D: .; size: medium-sized; CDR3: CASSLRQGDHNSPLHF; DNA: TGTGCCAGCAGCCTTCGGCAGGGAGACCATAATTCACCCCTCCACTTT
J: TRBJ2-5; V: TRBV7-7; D: .; size: .; CDR3: CASSWTPKETQYF; DNA: TGTGCTAGCAGCTGGACTCCTAAAGAGACCCAGTACTTC
J: TRBJ1-5; V: TRBV6-5; D: .; size: medium-sized; CDR3: CASSDRSYSNQPQHF; DNA: TGTGCCAGCAGTGACCGATCTTATAGCAATCAGCCCCAGCATTTT
J: TRBJ2-3; V: TRBV28; D: .; size: many; CDR3: CASSSQGKIGAATSTDTQYF; DNA: TGTGCCAGCAGTTCACAGGGAAAGATTGGAGCAGCTACTAGCACAGATACGCAGTATTTT
J: TRBJ1-4; V: TRBV7-2; D: .; size: .; CDR3: CASSFYICSARDIRLNEKLFF; DNA: .
J: TRBJ1-2; V: TRBV5-1; D: TRBD1; size: many; CDR3: CASGQGAGYTF; DNA: TGCGCCAGCGGACAGGGGGCTGGCTACACCTTC
J: TRBJ2-1; V: TRBV5-1; D: .; size: .; CDR3: CASSFGEFSYNEQFF; DNA: TGCGCCAGCAGCTTTGGGGAATTCTCCTACAATGAGCAGTTCTTC
J: TRBJ1-1; V: TRBV18; D: TRBD1; size: .; CDR3: CASSPGLQGLAFF; DNA: TGTGCCAGCTCACCGGGCCTACAGGGGTTGGCTTTCTTT
J: TRBJ1-2; V: TRBV12-3/TRBV12-4; D: .; size: medium-sized; CDR3: CASSHRFEWGYTF; DNA: TGTGCCAGCAGTCATCGGTTCGAGTGGGGCTACACCTTC
J: TRBJ2-2; V: TRBV6-5; D: TRBD2; size: .; CDR3: CASRTRGDTGELFF; DNA: TGTGCCAGCAGGACACGGGGGGACACCGGGGAGCTGTTTTTT
J: TRBJ1-1; V: TRBV20-1; D: .; size: many; CDR3: CSARAGRAPTEAFF; DNA: TGCAGTGCTAGAGCAGGCAGGGCGCCCACTGAAGCTTTCTTT
J: TRBJ2-1; V: TRBV11-2; D: TRBD2; size: medium-sized; CDR3: CASSLKGVLAARYNEQFF; DNA: TGTGCCAGCAGTCTAAAGGGGGTACTAGCGGCCCGTTACAATGAGCAGTTCTTC
J: TRBJ2-5; V: TRBV12-3/TRBV12-4; D: .; size: many; CDR3: CASRLARETQYF; DNA: TGTGCCAGCCGCCTGGCCCGGGAGACCCAGTACTTC
J: TRBJ1-2; V: TRBV10-3; D: .; size: many; CDR3: CAISPVGGYGYTF; DNA: TGTGCCATCAGCCCCGTAGGGGGGTATGGCTACACCTTC
J: TRBJ2-7; V: TRBV7-9; D: .; size: many; CDR3: CASSLGQSSYEQYF; DNA: TGTGCCAGCAGCTTAGGACAGAGCTCCTACGAGCAGTACTTC
J: TRBJ2-1; V: TRBV5-6; D: .; size: many; CDR3: CASSLGGRLSYNEQFF; DNA: TGTGCCAGCAGCTTGGGTGGGAGACTGTCCTACAATGAGCAGTTCTTC
J: TRBJ2-2; V: TRBV10-1; D: TRBD1; size: many; CDR3: CASSDRVLGGELFF; DNA: TGCGCCAGCAGCGACAGGGTCCTCGGCGGGGAGCTGTTTTTT
J: TRBJ2-6; V: TRBV21-1; D: .; size: many; CDR3: CASSGNSGANVLTF; DNA: TGTGCCAGCAGTGGGAACTCTGGGGCCAACGTCCTGACTTTC
J: TRBJ1-1; V: TRBV15; D: .; size: .; CDR3: CAISRDLGDKAFF; DNA: TGTGCCATCAGCAGAGATCTAGGCGATAAAGCTTTCTTT
J: TRBJ2-5; V: TRBV18; D: .; size: many; CDR3: CASSRDLLETQYF; DNA: TGTGCCAGCTCCCGGGACCTACTAGAGACCCAGTACTTC
J: TRBJ2-1; V: TRBV11-1; D: TRBD2; size: few; CDR3: CASSLQPPGLAGGYNEQFF; DNA: TGTGCCAGCAGCTTACAGCCGCCGGGACTAGCGGGGGGATACAATGAGCAGTTCTTC
J: TRBJ2-7; V: TRBV7-2; D: TRBD2; size: many; CDR3: CASSSQLAGGTYEQYF; DNA: TGTGCCAGCAGCTCGCAACTAGCGGGGGGTACCTACGAGCAGTACTTC
J: TRBJ2-2; V: TRBV7-9; D: TRBD1; size: many; CDR3: CASRLGTDNTGELFF; DNA: TGTGCCAGCAGACTCGGGACAGACAACACCGGGGAGCTGTTTTTT
J: TRBJ2-1; V: TRBV5-1; D: .; size: few; CDR3: CTSSSGDEQFF; DNA: TGCACCAGCAGCTCAGGGGATGAGCAATTCTTC
J: TRBJ2-1; V: TRBV2; D: .; size: many; CDR3: CASRRGGWDEQFF; DNA: TGTGCCAGCAGGAGGGGGGGGTGGGATGAGCAGTTCTTC
J: TRBJ2-7; V: TRBV6-5; D: TRBD2; size: many; CDR3: CASAASGSSYEQYF; DNA: TGTGCCAGCGCAGCTAGCGGGAGTTCATACGAGCAGTACTTC
J: TRBJ2-2; V: TRBV29-1; D: .; size: .; CDR3: CSVVGLNTGELFF; DNA: TGCAGCGTTGTGGGATTGAACACCGGGGAGCTGTTTTTT
J: TRBJ1-1; V: TRBV27; D: .; size: many; CDR3: CASSRIRTAFMNTEAFF; DNA: TGTGCCAGCAGTAGGATCCGGACGGCATTTATGAACACTGAAGCTTTCTTT
J: TRBJ1-1; V: TRBV20-1; D: .; size: .; CDR3: CSAVGGQNTEAFF; DNA: TGCAGTGCAGTCGGAGGTCAGAACACTGAAGCTTTCTTT
J: TRBJ1-4; V: TRBV20-1; D: TRBD1; size: many; CDR3: CSAHDRGREKLFF; DNA: TGCAGTGCTCACGACAGGGGGCGAGAAAAACTGTTTTTT
J: TRBJ2-1; V: TRBV5-1; D: .; size: many; CDR3: CASSPGGQISYNEQFF; DNA: TGCGCCAGCAGCCCGGGAGGACAGATTTCCTACAATGAGCAGTTCTTC
J: TRBJ1-1; V: TRBV5-1; D: .; size: many; CDR3: CASRTTMNTEAFF; DNA: TGCGCCAGCAGAACCACCATGAACACTGAAGCTTTCTTT